This T cell receptor beta chain was sequenced in a study of CD8+ T cells in alopecia areata. Findings and caveats of the study: One nonresponder makes the tie between baseline CD8+ expansion and response uncertain. Compared with normal scalp, lesional scalp had higher clonality and more expanded CD8+ clones. Scalp clonality dropped significantly under tofacitinib, as did expanded CD8+ top-100 clones.

This clone was counted a single time. Its antigen is unknown. Looked up from germline, CDR1 is GTSNPN and CDR2 is SVGIG (reference sequence). The junction had 12 bases not matched to a gene; V was cut back by 3 bases and J by 8 bases. The CDR3 covers 14 residues. Treatment here: oral pan-JAK inhibitor, 5-10 mg twice daily. cDNA reverse transcribed from extracted RNA served as the sequencing template. Generated by immunoSEQ multiplex PCR, the TCRdb table keeps only in-frame clones and is missing some. The data hold about 160,000 clones, with 65% observed a single time. The chain links TRBV30 to TRBJ2-5, with TRBD1 matching over 7 bases. This sequence was found in a human donor with alopecia areata. Specimen: CD4+ T cells sorted from blood, collected at week 4, from a patient treated with tofacitinib. CDR3 bases: TGTGCCTGGAGGGTACCTCGGGACAGTTCTACCCAGTACTTC. Protein: CAWRVPRDSSTQYF. Filled out from reference TRBV30 and TRBJ2-5, the complete variable domain reads SQTIHQWPATLVQPVGSPLSLECTVEGTSNPNLYWYRQAAGRGLQLLFYSVGIGQISSEVPQNLSASRPQDRQFILSSKKLLLSDSGFYLCAWRVPRDSSTQYFGPGTRLLVL.